One sample yielded the 13 T cell receptor beta chains listed below, sequenced in a study of beta chain features in type 1 diabetes (dated by TCRdb to 2016 to 2018). Results and caveats for the whole study, not just this receptor: In all four CD4+ subsets, TCRB CDR3 length was moderately but significantly shorter in type 1 diabetes patients.

The method behind the library was the immunoSEQ multiplex PCR assay. The entire isolated RNA was reverse transcribed using the High Capacity cDNA Reverse Transcription Kit, and thus expressed TCRB transcripts were sequenced. Here the immuneACCESS table is served through TCRdb, limited to in-frame sequences with V and J called. Missing clones are a known gap in these copies; in checked studies unresolved V genes cover under half, and the rest lacks a known reason. For this sample the table gives over 650,000 clones, of which more than 12% were detected only once. Approximately 0.043% of the sample lies in the top ten. These receptors' antigens are unknown. What was sequenced was naive CD4+ T cells from blood. The intended sense of this specimen's cell subset or site label: true naive CD4+ T cells. The receptor source for this set is a man aged 18 to 30 with type 1 diabetes.

The chain employs TRBV4-2 and TRBJ2-5, with TRBD2 matching 7 bases. The CDR3 is made up of 16 amino acids. Germline-derived CDR1 and CDR2 are LGHNA and YNFKEQ. The V gene end was trimmed by 0 bases and the J gene end by 2 bases; junction bases not matched to a gene: 6. The CDR3 DNA is TGTGCCAGCAGCCAAGAACAAGCGGGGACGCAAGAGACCCAGTACTTC. This encodes CASSQEQAGTQETQYF.

This clone appeared a few times. V gene TRBV25-1 combines with J gene TRBJ1-2; tentative D call: TRBD1 (5 bases). The CDR3 is 13 residues long. V lost 6 bases to trimming and J lost 4 bases, with 12 bases between them. Germline V lookup: CDR1 MGHDK, CDR2 SYGVNS. The CDR3 nucleotides read TGTGCCAGCAGGGGGGAAGGGCTCTATGGCTACACCTTC. This encodes CASRGEGLYGYTF.

The chain joins TRBV7-2 to TRBJ2-7, with D possibly called TRBD1 or TRBD2 (5 bases each). In germline, CDR1 is SGHTA, CDR2 FQGNSA. The V end was cut by 2 bases, the J end by 2 bases, with 7 bases between. CDR3 size: 13 residues. The CDR3 coding sequence is TGTGCCAGCAGCTTAAGGGACCCCTACGAGCAGTACTTC. It yields the protein CASSLRDPYEQYF.

This clone occurred a few times. The V call is TRBV5-4, the J call TRBJ2-3; D is unresolved. Trimming pared 4 bases from V and 1 base from J, leaving 10 bases between. Per the germline V gene, CDR1 is SGHNT and CDR2 is YYREEE (reference sequence). The CDR3 length is 14 residues. The DNA of the CDR3 is TGTGCCAGCAGCCCTCCCCTTCGCACAGATACGCAGTATTTT. Protein sequence: CASSPPLRTDTQYF.

This clone was observed a few times. V and J are TRBV29-1 and TRBJ1-2; D call uncertain. Germline CDR1 is SQVTM and CDR2 is ANQGSEA. The CDR3 consists of 12 residues. The V end lost 6 bases, the J end lost 0 bases, and 8 bases lay between the germline ends. This CDR3 is CSVDGSNYGYTF. The CDR3 DNA follows: TGCAGCGTGGACGGTTCTAACTATGGCTACACCTTC.

This clone was counted a few times. This chain joins TRBV15 and TRBJ1-5; D is ambiguous. The CDR3 extends over 14 amino acids. From germline, CDR1 is LNHNV and CDR2 YYDKDF (reference sequence). V lost 0 bases and J lost 6, with 9 bases in between. CDR3 amino acids: CATSREPKGQPQHF. The DNA of the CDR3 is TGTGCCACCAGCAGAGAACCGAAGGGTCAGCCCCAGCATTTT.

This CDR3 is CSVEETQGYTEAFF. In DNA form, the CDR3 reads TGCAGCGTTGAAGAAACACAGGGGTACACTGAAGCTTTCTTT. The chain couples TRBV29-1 to TRBJ1-1; 7 nucleotides line up with TRBD1. With 0 bases clipped from V and 3 bases from J, the junction kept 4 bases outside the gene matches. The CDR3 runs 14 residues. Germline loops: CDR1 SQVTM, CDR2 ANQGSEA. Full variable domain (missing parts from reference TRBV29-1 and TRBJ1-1): SAVISQKPSRDICQRGTSLTIQCQVDSQVTMMFWYRQQPGQSLTLIATANQGSEATYESGFVIDKFPISRPNLTFSTLTVSNMSPEDSSIYLCSVEETQGYTEAFFGQGTRLTVV.

This sequence joins TRBV7-2 and TRBJ1-1; tentatively, D is TRBD1 (5 bases). The germline V gene encodes CDR1 SGHTA and CDR2 FQGNSA. V lost 5 bases to trimming and J lost 5 bases, with 15 bases between them. There are 14 residues in the CDR3. In DNA, the CDR3 is TGTGCCAGCAGCGGGGGGATAGGCAGGACTGAAGCTTTCTTT. Translated: CASSGGIGRTEAFF.

This clone has just a few counts. CDR3 coding DNA: TGTGCCAGCAGCAAAAACTTCGGGGCTCCCTACGAGCAGTACTTC. Its translation is CASSKNFGAPYEQYF. The rearrangement links TRBV21-1 to TRBJ2-7. TRBV21-1 is marked as a pseudogene. This CDR3 spans 15 amino acids.

This sequence joins TRBV7-2 and TRBJ1-4; TRBD1 might be the D (6 bases). Between the trimmed V and J ends, which lost 4 bases and 3 bases, there was a span of 15 bases. The CDR3 loop spans 16 amino acids. Looked up from germline, CDR1 is SGHTA and CDR2 is FQGNSA. CDR3 residues: CASSSNLGGANEKLFF. CDR3 bases: TGTGCCAGCAGCTCCAATTTAGGGGGTGCTAATGAAAAACTGTTTTTT. The full variable domain, with the rest looked up from reference TRBV7-2 and TRBJ1-4, is GAGVSQSPSNKVTEKGKDVELRCDPISGHTALYWYRQSLGQGLEFLIYFQGNSAPDKSGLPSDRFSAERTGGSVSTLTIQRTQQEDSAVYLCASSSNLGGANEKLFFGSGTQLSVL.

In its sample, this clone was seen a few times. The J gene is TRBJ1-2, the V gene TRBV5-1, with TRBD1 matching over 8 bases. Germline V CDR1 and CDR2: SGHRS, YFSETQ. V trimming: 3 bases; J trimming: 3 bases; junction bases outside the gene matches: 7. The CDR3 covers 15 residues. DNA of the CDR3: TGCGCCAGCAGCTCCGGACAGGGCGGCCACTATGGCTACACCTTC. Protein sequence: CASSSGQGGHYGYTF.

This clone has just a few counts. The rearrangement joins TRBV30 to TRBJ1-3; D is ambiguous. The CDR3 totals 14 residues. Looked up from germline, CDR1 is GTSNPN and CDR2 is SVGIG (reference sequence). V lost 4 bases and J 0 bases, leaving 10 bases between the germline ends. The CDR3 coding sequence is TGTGCCTGGACCCAGTTTAGCTCTGGAAACACCATATATTTT. This codes for CAWTQFSSGNTIYF. Full variable domain (rest looked up from reference TRBV30 and TRBJ1-3): SQTIHQWPATLVQPVGSPLSLECTVEGTSNPNLYWYRQAAGRGLQLLFYSVGIGQISSEVPQNLSASRPQDRQFILSSKKLLLSDSGFYLCAWTQFSSGNTIYFGEGSWLTVV.

The V and J genes are TRBV2 and TRBJ2-2; no reliable D call. Deletions cut 7 bases from V and 5 bases from J, with 11 bases between. The V gene's germline CDR1 is SNHLY and CDR2 FYNNEI. CDR3 length: 13 residues. The CDR3 sequence: CASKPDGTGELFF. The CDR3 DNA follows: TGTGCCAGCAAACCAGACGGTACCGGGGAGCTGTTTTTT.